Below are 9 T cell receptor beta chains sequenced from a single sample in a study of Ad26.COV2.S vaccination and SARS-CoV-2 variants. Some clones are missing from TCRdb's copy, which holds only in-frame ones; the method was immunoSEQ multiplex PCR. The profile covers 350,000 to 500,000 clones, with about nine tenths appearing a single time and about 12% taken by the ten largest. Treatment meaning: 15 to 20 received Ad26.COV2.S at low or high dose, single or two shots; about 5 received placebo; per-sample allocation not given. Repertoires come from day 63 after the first vaccine or placebo injection. The material sequenced was peripheral blood, taken in a trial of Ad26.COV2.S vaccine versus placebo. These receptors all come from a person between 18 and 65 years old who received the Ad26.COV2.S COVID-19 vaccine or a placebo.

V and J are TRBV7-8 and TRBJ2-1, with TRBD2 identical over 7 bases. Looked up from germline, CDR1 is SGHVS and CDR2 is FQNEAQ. Losses at the gene ends were 5 bases for V and 1 base for J; bases not matched to a gene: 5. CDR3 size: 15 residues. This CDR3 is CASSQGLVSYNEQFF. Written as DNA, the CDR3 is TGTGCCAGCAGCCAAGGACTAGTTTCCTACAATGAGCAGTTCTTC.

In DNA, the CDR3 is TGCGCCAGCAGCCGAATAGCGGGAGGGCCCAATGAGCAGTTCTTC. Its protein is CASSRIAGGPNEQFF. The chain joins TRBV4-3 to TRBJ2-1; 11 nucleotides align to TRBD2. Trimming took 4 bases from V and 6 from J; bases not matched to a gene: 5. CDR1 and CDR2 (germline): LGHNA, YSLEER. The CDR3 consists of 15 residues.

The chain links TRBV7-8 to TRBJ1-5; the match to TRBD1 covers 7 bases. The length of the CDR3 is 16 residues. The V gene's germline CDR1 is SGHVS and CDR2 FQNEAQ. Unmatched junction bases numbered 8, after V lost 2 bases and J lost 4 bases. In DNA form, the CDR3 reads TGTGCCAGCAGCTTATTTCGAGGGGGCCAGAATCAGCCCCAGCATTTT. This translates into CASSLFRGGQNQPQHF.

This clone was picked up one time. The chain employs TRBV19 and TRBJ1-5; a weak D match, TRBD1 (6 bases). Germline CDR1 and CDR2: LNHDA and SQIVND (reference sequence). Deletions cut 4 bases from V and 8 bases from J, with 12 bases between. The CDR3 runs 13 residues. The CDR3 DNA reads as TGTGCCAGTAGTAGTAGGGGGGGTGAGCCCCAGCATTTT. This sequence encodes CASSSRGGEPQHF.

This chain links TRBV28 with TRBJ1-2, with D hard to call. Trimming cost V 5 bases and J 5 bases, with 9 bases left between them. CDR1 is MDHEN, CDR2 SYDVKM, per germline. This CDR3 comprises 12 residues. CDR3 DNA sequence: TGTGCCAGCAGTCTGGGGTTGTATGGCTACACCTTC. It is translated as CASSLGLYGYTF.

The chain carries TRBV2 and TRBJ1-6; the match to TRBD1 covers 7 bases. Germline V lookup: CDR1 SNHLY, CDR2 FYNNEI. This CDR3 is built from 14 residues. J gave up 6 bases and V 1 base, and 0 bases lay outside the gene matches. CDR3 nucleotides: TGTGCCAGCAGTGAAGGACAGGGTAATTCACCCCTCCACTTT. Translated: CASSEGQGNSPLHF.

The chain is built from TRBV27 and TRBJ1-1; 7 bases are shared with TRBD1. Trimming took 5 bases from V and 4 from J; bases not matched to a gene: 4. CDR1 and CDR2 from the germline V gene are MNHEY and SMNVEV (reference sequence). The CDR3 is 13 residues long. CDR3 residues: CASSPGQATEAFF. In nucleotides, the CDR3 is TGTGCCAGCAGTCCAGGACAGGCCACTGAAGCTTTCTTT.

The V call is TRBV5-1, the J call TRBJ2-1; D possibly corresponds to TRBD1 (6 bases). V lost 2 bases, J lost 9 bases, and 21 bases lay in between. CDR1 SGHRS and CDR2 YFSETQ come from the germline V gene. This CDR3 is built from 16 residues. In DNA, the CDR3 is TGCGCCAGCAGCTTTTTCCATGGGACACCGACGCGTGAGCAGTTCTTC. This codes for CASSFFHGTPTREQFF.

The chain joins TRBV7-2 to TRBJ2-1, with D perhaps given as TRBD1 or TRBD2 (6 bases each). Trimming left V 5 bases short and J 9 bases short, with 17 bases between. The germline V gene has CDR1 SGHTA and CDR2 FQGNSA. The CDR3 has 14 amino acids. In DNA form, the CDR3 reads TGTGCCAGCAGCCCGACGGTGGGGGGCGTTGAGCAGTTCTTC. Translating gives CASSPTVGGVEQFF. Full variable domain (outside the CDR3, taken from reference TRBV7-2 and TRBJ2-1): GAGVSQSPSNKVTEKGKDVELRCDPISGHTALYWYRQSLGQGLEFLIYFQGNSAPDKSGLPSDRFSAERTGGSVSTLTIQRTQQEDSAVYLCASSPTVGGVEQFFGPGTRLTVL.